Ten or more counts support the clone carrying this T cell receptor (beta chain). Its antigen remains unknown. The record originates from a study of CD8 T cells in ankylosing spondylitis. Study results and caveats: Blood of patients with ankylosing spondylitis appeared to be characterized by a TCR beta motif of several highly homologous variants.

Germline V gene data show CDR1 as SGHTA and CDR2 as FQGNSA. This CDR3 contains 16 residues. V trimming: 5 bases; J trimming: 2 bases; junction bases outside the gene matches: 10. Quantitative molecular-barcoded 5'-RACE generated the TCR beta libraries. TCRdb reprocessed the 5' RACE reads with MiXCR, giving one entry per CDR3 protein. Of some 800,000 distinct CDR3 sequences detected, 10% to 15% appear once; the ten largest clones hold under 0.6%. V gene TRBV7-2 combines with J gene TRBJ2-7; 9 nucleotides align to TRBD2. The clonotype originates from a male donor with ankylosing spondylitis. The source material was blood, either unsorted or a sorted T cell fraction (not recorded which). The DNA of the CDR3 is TGTGCCAGCAGCCCAATGGGTAGCGGGAGTCCCTACGAGCAGTACTTC. Translating it yields CASSPMGSGSPYEQYF. The entire variable domain, with the rest obtained from reference TRBV7-2 and TRBJ2-7, is as follows: GAGVSQSPSNKVTEKGKDVELRCDPISGHTALYWYRQSLGQGLEFLIYFQGNSAPDKSGLPSDRFSAERTGGSVSTLTIQRTQQEDSAVYLCASSPMGSGSPYEQYFGPGTRLTVT.